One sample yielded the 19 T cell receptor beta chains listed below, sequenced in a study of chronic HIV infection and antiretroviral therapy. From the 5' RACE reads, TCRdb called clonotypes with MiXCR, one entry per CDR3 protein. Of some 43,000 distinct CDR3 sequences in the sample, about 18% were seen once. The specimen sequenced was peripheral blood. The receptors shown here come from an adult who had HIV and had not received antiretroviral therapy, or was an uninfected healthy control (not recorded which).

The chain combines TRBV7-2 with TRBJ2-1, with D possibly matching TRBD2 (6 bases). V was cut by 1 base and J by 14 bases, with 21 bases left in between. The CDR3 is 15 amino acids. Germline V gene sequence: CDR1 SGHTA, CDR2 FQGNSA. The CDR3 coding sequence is TGTGCCAGCAGCTTAGGGGGCTCTAGTGGGGCGGGGAAGTTCTTC. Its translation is CASSLGGSSGAGKFF.

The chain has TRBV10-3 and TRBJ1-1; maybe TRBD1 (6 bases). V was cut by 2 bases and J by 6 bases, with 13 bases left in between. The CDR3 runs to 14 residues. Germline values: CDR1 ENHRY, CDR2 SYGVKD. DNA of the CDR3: TGTGCCATCAGTGAGATGGGGGGCAGCGCTGAAGCTTTCTTT. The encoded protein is CAISEMGGSAEAFF.

The CDR3: CASSFGTSGIYEQFF. In nucleotides, the CDR3 is TGTGCCAGCAGTTTCGGGACTAGCGGGATCTATGAGCAGTTCTTC. The chain employs TRBV28 and TRBJ2-1, with 13 bases lining up with TRBD2. CDR1 is MDHEN and CDR2 is SYDVKM in the germline V gene. The V and J ends lost 3 bases and 8 bases, in that order; junction bases with no gene match: 4. The CDR3 is 15 amino acids.

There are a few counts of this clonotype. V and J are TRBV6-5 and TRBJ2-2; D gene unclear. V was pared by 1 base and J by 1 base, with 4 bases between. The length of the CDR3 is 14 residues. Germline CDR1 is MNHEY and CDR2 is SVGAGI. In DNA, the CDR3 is TGTGCCAGCAGTTACTTCCAGAACACCGGGGAGCTGTTTTTT. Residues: CASSYFQNTGELFF.

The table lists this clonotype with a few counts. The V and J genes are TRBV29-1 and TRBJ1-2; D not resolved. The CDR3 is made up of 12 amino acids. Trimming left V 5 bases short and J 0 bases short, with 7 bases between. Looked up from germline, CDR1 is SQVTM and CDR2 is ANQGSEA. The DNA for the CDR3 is TGCAGCGTTATTTTGGCTAACTATGGCTACACCTTC. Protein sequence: CSVILANYGYTF.

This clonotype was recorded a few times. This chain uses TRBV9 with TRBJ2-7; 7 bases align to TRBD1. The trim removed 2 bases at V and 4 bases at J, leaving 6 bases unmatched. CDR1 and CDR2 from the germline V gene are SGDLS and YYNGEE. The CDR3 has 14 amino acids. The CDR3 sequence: CASSVDPGQYEQYF. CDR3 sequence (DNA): TGTGCCAGCAGCGTGGATCCGGGACAGTACGAGCAGTACTTC.

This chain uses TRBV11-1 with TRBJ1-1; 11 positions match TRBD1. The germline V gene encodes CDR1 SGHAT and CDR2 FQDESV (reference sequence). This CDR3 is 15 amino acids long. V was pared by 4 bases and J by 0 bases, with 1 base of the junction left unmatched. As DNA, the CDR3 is TGTGCCAGCAGCTGGGGACAGGGGGTGAACACTGAAGCTTTCTTT. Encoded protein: CASSWGQGVNTEAFF.

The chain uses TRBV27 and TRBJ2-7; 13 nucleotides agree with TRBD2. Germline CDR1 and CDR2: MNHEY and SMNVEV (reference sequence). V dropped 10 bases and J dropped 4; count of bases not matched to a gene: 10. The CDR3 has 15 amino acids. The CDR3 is CATRPMTSGRYEQYF. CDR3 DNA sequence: TGTGCCACCCGCCCCATGACTAGCGGGAGGTACGAGCAGTACTTC.

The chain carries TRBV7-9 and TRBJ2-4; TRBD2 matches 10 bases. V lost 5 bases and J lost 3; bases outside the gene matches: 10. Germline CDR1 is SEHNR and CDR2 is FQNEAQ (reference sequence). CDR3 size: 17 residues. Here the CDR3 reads CASSPKLAGTVKNIQYF. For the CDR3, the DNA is TGTGCCAGCAGCCCAAAACTAGCGGGAACCGTCAAAAACATTCAGTACTTC.

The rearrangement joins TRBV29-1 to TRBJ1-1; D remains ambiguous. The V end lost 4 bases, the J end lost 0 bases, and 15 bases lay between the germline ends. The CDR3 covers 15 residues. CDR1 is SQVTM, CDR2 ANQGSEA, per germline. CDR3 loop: CSVGGSNGMNTEAFF. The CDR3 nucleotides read TGCAGCGTTGGGGGTTCGAATGGGATGAACACTGAAGCTTTCTTT.

DNA of the CDR3: TGTGCCAGCAGCCGACAGGGGAAAGGGGCCAACGTCCTGACTTTC. This translates into CASSRQGKGANVLTF. V usage is TRBV16 and J usage is TRBJ2-6; TRBD1 matches 8 bases. The length of the CDR3 is 15 residues. Per germline, CDR1 KGHSY and CDR2 FQNENV. Trimming cost V 4 bases and J 4 bases; bases outside gene matches: 3.

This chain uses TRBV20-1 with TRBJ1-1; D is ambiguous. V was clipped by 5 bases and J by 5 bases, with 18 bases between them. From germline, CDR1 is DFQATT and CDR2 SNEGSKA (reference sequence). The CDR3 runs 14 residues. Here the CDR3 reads CSALPIQERTEAFF. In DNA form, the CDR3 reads TGCAGTGCTCTGCCTATCCAGGAGAGGACTGAAGCTTTCTTT.

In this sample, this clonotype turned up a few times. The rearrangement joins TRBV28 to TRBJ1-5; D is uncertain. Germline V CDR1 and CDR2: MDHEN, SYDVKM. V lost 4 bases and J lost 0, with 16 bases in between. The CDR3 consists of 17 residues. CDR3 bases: TGTGCCAGCAGTTCCCTGCGCTCCCTAGGTAGCAATCAGCCCCAGCATTTT. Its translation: CASSSLRSLGSNQPQHF.

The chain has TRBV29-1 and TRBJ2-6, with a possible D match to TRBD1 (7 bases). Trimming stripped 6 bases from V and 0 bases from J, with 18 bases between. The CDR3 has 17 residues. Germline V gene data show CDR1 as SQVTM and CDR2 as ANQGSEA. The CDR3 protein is CSVASQGGVSGANVLTF. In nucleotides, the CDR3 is TGCAGCGTCGCGTCCCAGGGGGGCGTCTCTGGGGCCAACGTCCTGACTTTC.

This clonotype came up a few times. CDR3: CATSDVSGVSYNEQFF. The CDR3, as DNA: TGTGCCACCAGTGATGTGTCGGGGGTCTCCTACAATGAGCAGTTCTTC. The chain joins TRBV24-1 to TRBJ2-1; D perhaps matches TRBD2 (6 bases). CDR3 length: 16 amino acids. Trimming stripped 3 bases from V and 0 bases from J, with 11 bases between. Germline assignment: CDR1 KGHDR and CDR2 SFDVKD.

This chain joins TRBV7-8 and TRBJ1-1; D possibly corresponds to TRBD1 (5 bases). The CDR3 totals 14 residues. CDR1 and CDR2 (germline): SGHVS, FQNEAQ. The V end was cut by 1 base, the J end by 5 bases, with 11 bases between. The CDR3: CASSLEFQGTEAFF. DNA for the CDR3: TGTGCCAGCAGCTTAGAATTCCAGGGTACTGAAGCTTTCTTT.

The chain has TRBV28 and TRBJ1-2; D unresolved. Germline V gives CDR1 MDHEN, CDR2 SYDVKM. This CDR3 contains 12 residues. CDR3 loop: CASQTTRYGYTF. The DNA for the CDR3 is TGTGCAAGCCAAACAACTCGGTATGGCTACACCTTC.

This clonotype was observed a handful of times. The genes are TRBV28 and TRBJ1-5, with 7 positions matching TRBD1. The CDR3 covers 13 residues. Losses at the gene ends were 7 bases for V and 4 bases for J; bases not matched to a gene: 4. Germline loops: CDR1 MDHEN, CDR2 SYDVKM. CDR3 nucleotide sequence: TGTGCCAGCATTCGACAGGGAAATCAGCCCCAGCATTTT. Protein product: CASIRQGNQPQHF.

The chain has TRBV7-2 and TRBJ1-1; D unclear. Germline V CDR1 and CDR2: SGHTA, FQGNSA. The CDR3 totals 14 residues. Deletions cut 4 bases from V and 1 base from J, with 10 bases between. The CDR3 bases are TGTGCCAGCAGCTGGATTAAAGGGAACACTGAAGCTTTCTTT. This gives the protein CASSWIKGNTEAFF.